The source of this T cell receptor beta chain is a study of beta chain features in type 1 diabetes. With respect to this clone: Its specificity is not known.

Staining for CD45RO/CCR7/CD25/CD127/CD95/CD27 allowed sorting of CD4+ naive, central memory, regulatory and stem cell-like memory cells. Sequenced material consisted of expressed TCRB transcripts (all of the isolated RNA was reverse transcribed). The repertoire was sequenced with immunoSEQ multiplex PCR; TCRdb's copy has only in-frame clones and lacks some. Of about 230,000 clones listed, about 10% are singletons. Germline V gene data show CDR1 as SGHVS and CDR2 as FNYEAQ. Losses at the gene ends were 1 base for V and 4 bases for J; bases not matched to a gene: 5. The length of the CDR3 is 15 residues. Regarding the study as a whole: Comparison showed that naive, central memory and Treg TCRB repertoires appeared more similar among patients than among healthy donors.

The receptor was derived from a woman aged 18 to 35 in good health. This chain joins TRBV7-6 and TRBJ2-3; 7 positions match TRBD2. Sequenced: naive CD4+ T cells from blood. CDR3 in amino acids: CASSLEAGLADTQYF. CDR3 bases: TGTGCCAGCAGCTTAGAAGCGGGGCTGGCAGATACGCAGTATTTT.